A single sample is the source of the 4 T cell receptor beta chains below, sequenced in a study of T cells after yellow fever vaccination. TCRdb reprocessed the 5' RACE reads with MiXCR, giving one entry per CDR3 protein. Of 400,000 or so distinct CDR3 sequences listed, roughly 6.2% were seen once; the top ten hold approximately 16%. The material was PBMCs, obtained 5 days after the yellow fever booster vaccination. Source of these receptors: a man between 25 and 39 years old who received the YFV17D yellow fever vaccine.

This clonotype was counted many times. The chain has TRBV27 and TRBJ1-1, with 9 bases fitting TRBD1. From germline, CDR1 is MNHEY and CDR2 SMNVEV (reference sequence). V trimming: 3 bases; J trimming: 5 bases; junction bases outside the gene matches: 4. The CDR3 is 14 amino acids. The CDR3 loop is CASSFDRGGTEAFF. CDR3 sequence (DNA): TGTGCCAGCAGTTTCGACAGGGGGGGTACTGAAGCTTTCTTT.

The chain is built from TRBV6-5 and TRBJ1-2; D might be TRBD1 (5 bases). CDR1 MNHEY and CDR2 SVGAGI come from the germline V gene. There are 13 residues in the CDR3. Trimming took 2 bases from V and 8 from J, leaving 12 bases between them. The CDR3 spells CASSYPEGLGYTF. Written as DNA, the CDR3 is TGTGCCAGCAGTTACCCAGAGGGGCTAGGCTACACCTTC.

The rearrangement links TRBV5-1 to TRBJ2-2; 10 bases agree with TRBD2. The length of the CDR3 is 13 residues. The trim removed 7 bases at V and 7 bases at J, leaving 4 bases unmatched. The germline CDR1 and CDR2 sequences are SGHRS and YFSETQ. Written as DNA, the CDR3 is TGCGCCAGCCAAGCGGGAGGGATCGGGGAGCTGTTTTTT. Protein: CASQAGGIGELFF.

This sequence joins TRBV3-1 and TRBJ2-5; 9 bases are a match to TRBD2. Germline V lookup: CDR1 LGHDT, CDR2 YNNKEL (reference sequence). The V and J ends lost 6 bases and 6 bases, in that order; junction bases with no gene match: 11. This CDR3 has 15 amino acids. CDR3 sequence reads: CASRFLAGRRQTQYF. The CDR3 DNA reads TGTGCCAGCAGGTTTCTAGCGGGGCGGCGCCAGACCCAGTACTTC.